The 27 T cell receptor beta chains below all came from one sample that was sequenced in a study of T cells expressing NK-cell markers. TCRdb re-called the 5' RACE reads; one entry per CDR3 protein, DNA not given. This sample contains about 160,000 distinct CDR3 sequences. The specimen sequenced was blood T cells: a sorted CD56 or NKG2C T cell subset, CD4+ or CD8+ T cells, or bulk PBMC T cells (not recorded which). These receptors were collected from a man between 18 and 69 years old in good health.

The chain combines TRBV29-1 with TRBJ2-7; TCRdb's D call, TRBD1, is unchecked because there is no DNA. Germline CDR1 reads SQVTM; CDR2 reads ANQGSEA. The CDR3 is made up of 14 amino acids. The CDR3 sequence is CSGGEEGSSYEQYF.

V usage is TRBV28 and J usage is TRBJ1-1; TCRdb's D call, TRBD1, is unchecked because there is no DNA. The CDR3 covers 15 residues. CDR1 is MDHEN and CDR2 is SYDVKM in the germline V gene. CDR3: CASSSPDRFNTEAFF.

The chain is built from TRBV7-9 and TRBJ2-5; with no DNA, the TCRdb D assignment of TRBD2 cannot be verified. There are 15 residues in the CDR3. Germline V lookup: CDR1 SEHNR, CDR2 FQNEAQ (reference sequence). CDR3 protein: CASSHPGTSPETQYF.

This chain uses TRBV9 with TRBJ2-1; TCRdb gives TRBD1 as the D gene, but with no DNA this cannot be confirmed. This CDR3 contains 16 residues. The germline gives CDR1 SGDLS, CDR2 YYNGEE. The CDR3 loop is CASSDPLMLSYNEQFF.

The V gene is TRBV6-1, the J gene TRBJ2-7; as DNA is missing, the TRBD1 call by TCRdb cannot be tested. The CDR3 sequence is 15 residues long. From germline, CDR1 is MNHNS and CDR2 SASEGT. The CDR3 here is CASSPGQLGSYEQYF.

The CDR3 here is CASSQNPPAGIYEQYF. The genes are TRBV6-5 and TRBJ2-7; TCRdb's D call, TRBD2, is unchecked because there is no DNA. The CDR3 is 16 residues long. The germline V gene has CDR1 MNHEY and CDR2 SVGAGI.

The V call is TRBV6-5, the J call TRBJ1-2; TCRdb picks TRBD1, but there is no DNA to check that call. In germline, CDR1 is MNHEY, CDR2 SVGAGI. CDR3 length equals 15 residues. The CDR3 protein is CASSYSISGSYGYTF.

The V gene is TRBV11-1, the J gene TRBJ1-1; TCRdb's D call of TRBD1 is untestable without DNA. The CDR3 length is 18 residues. CDR1 and CDR2 from the germline V gene are SGHAT and FQDESV (reference sequence). The chain's CDR3 is CASSSTIPTRGENTEAFF.

CDR3 sequence: CASSLAWVHYGYTF. The chain has TRBV5-6 and TRBJ1-2. The CDR3 sequence is 14 residues long. Germline loops: CDR1 SGHDT, CDR2 YYEEEE.

This chain connects TRBV6-1 to TRBJ1-1. Germline-derived CDR1 and CDR2 are MNHNS and SASEGT. The CDR3 spans 14 residues. The CDR3 spells CASSNGLLGTEAFF.

The chain employs TRBV9 and TRBJ2-3; the D gene TCRdb calls, TRBD1, cannot be checked with no DNA. The CDR3 totals 15 residues. Germline assignment: CDR1 SGDLS and CDR2 YYNGEE. CDR3 loop: CASSVEPRGTDTQYF.

The genes are TRBV20-1 and TRBJ1-2; TCRdb reports TRBD1, a call that lacks DNA to check it against. CDR1 is DFQATT, CDR2 SNEGSKA, per germline (reference sequence). This CDR3 has 17 amino acids. CDR3 loop: CSAREPGQGLVSYGYTF.

The chain uses TRBV12-3 or TRBV12-4 and TRBJ2-5; the D call from TCRdb, TRBD1, cannot be confirmed without DNA. The CDR3 extends over 15 amino acids. This CDR3 is CASSNPGGAGETQYF.

The chain combines TRBV7-2 with TRBJ2-7. The CDR3 spans 14 residues. Germline V CDR1 and CDR2: SGHTA, FQGNSA. The CDR3 here is CASSLGYGAHEQYF.

V is TRBV28 and J is TRBJ1-1; TCRdb's D call, TRBD1, is unchecked because there is no DNA. The CDR3 runs to 15 residues. Germline CDR1 MDHEN, CDR2 SYDVKM. The CDR3 loop is CASSFSPTGMTEAFF.

The chain recombines TRBV2 with TRBJ2-1. The CDR3 has 15 residues. Germline loops: CDR1 SNHLY, CDR2 FYNNEI. The CDR3 protein is CASSDNLHSYNEQFF. Variable domain in full (rest from reference TRBV2 and TRBJ2-1): EPEVTQTPSHQVTQMGQEVILRCVPISNHLYFYWYRQILGQKVEFLVSFYNNEISEKSEIFDDQFSVERPDGSNFTLKIRSTKLEDSAMYFCASSDNLHSYNEQFFGPGTRLTVL.

The chain combines TRBV11-2 with TRBJ2-1; lacking DNA, the TRBD1 call made by TCRdb goes unchecked. CDR1 is SGHAT, CDR2 FQNNGV, per germline. CDR3 length: 16 amino acids. This chain's CDR3 is CASSGWTGSSYNEQFF.

The rearrangement uses TRBV7-7 and TRBJ2-1; TCRdb picks TRBD1, but there is no DNA to check that call. This CDR3 is 13 amino acids long. Germline lookup yields CDR1 SSHAT and CDR2 FNYEAQ (reference sequence). The chain's CDR3 is CASSLDRSDEQFF.

J is TRBJ2-7 and V is TRBV11-2; TCRdb's D call of TRBD2 is untestable without DNA. Germline V CDR1 and CDR2: SGHAT, FQNNGV. The length of the CDR3 is 17 residues. The CDR3 spells CASSLATGGLASYEQYF.

This rearrangement joins TRBV5-1 to TRBJ1-3; TCRdb selects TRBD1, and the lack of DNA leaves this call unchecked. The CDR3 spans 14 residues. Germline V gene data show CDR1 as SGHRS and CDR2 as YFSETQ. The CDR3: CASRTGVSGNTIYF.

The genes are TRBV7-9 and TRBJ2-5; the D call from TCRdb, TRBD2, cannot be confirmed without DNA. Germline-derived CDR1 and CDR2 are SEHNR and FQNEAQ (reference sequence). This CDR3 has 16 amino acids. The CDR3 spells CASSSRTSAVEETQYF.

The genes are TRBV7-9 and TRBJ1-1; TCRdb proposes TRBD1, but this gene call is untestable without DNA. Germline V gene sequence: CDR1 SEHNR, CDR2 FQNEAQ (reference sequence). This CDR3 comprises 16 residues. The CDR3 here is CASSQGDGASNTEAFF.

The rearrangement uses TRBV5-4 and TRBJ2-3; checking the TCRdb D call of TRBD2 is not possible without DNA. Germline V gives CDR1 SGHNT, CDR2 YYREEE (reference sequence). The CDR3 spans 16 residues. The CDR3 spells CASSRQSGGWTDTQYF. Filled out from reference TRBV5-4 and TRBJ2-3, the complete variable domain reads ETGVTQSPTHLIKTRGQQVTLRCSSQSGHNTVSWYQQALGQGPQFIFQYYREEENGRGNFPPRFSGLQFPNYSSELNVNALELDDSALYLCASSRQSGGWTDTQYFGPGTRLTVL.

The J gene is TRBJ2-7, the V gene TRBV2; TCRdb returns TRBD1, unconfirmable since there is no DNA. The length of the CDR3 is 14 residues. Germline loops: CDR1 SNHLY, CDR2 FYNNEI. Here the CDR3 reads CASSVGGISYEQYF.

This sequence joins TRBV5-4 and TRBJ2-3. The V gene's germline CDR1 is SGHNT and CDR2 YYREEE (reference sequence). The CDR3 runs to 14 residues. The CDR3 is CASSLGLVTDTQYF.

The V call is TRBV5-8, the J call TRBJ2-3; TCRdb's assignment of TRBD1 cannot be checked, as there is no DNA. CDR3 length: 15 residues. Germline V CDR1 and CDR2: SGHTS, YDEGEE. This chain's CDR3 is CASSPATWDLETQYF.

The V gene is TRBV6-1, the J gene TRBJ1-5; TCRdb calls TRBD1, which cannot be checked without DNA. This CDR3 comprises 19 residues. CDR1 MNHNS and CDR2 SASEGT come from the germline V gene. The CDR3 spells CASSDFRGGGYNSNQPQHF.